The 27 T cell receptor beta chains below come from one sample, sequenced in a study of shared clonotypes between healthy human individuals. TCRdb's copy holds only in-frame clones and misses some; the assay was immunoSEQ multiplex PCR. The sample lists 2 million to 3 million clones, approximately 94% occurring once. The material sequenced was naive CD4+ T cells from PBMCs. Subset denoted: CD45RA+ positively selected. Receptor source: a man younger than 30 in good health. Some clones in this sample may be carry-over from other donors' samples.

The chain joins TRBV7-3 to TRBJ2-1, with D possibly matching TRBD1 (7 bases). Germline V gene sequence: CDR1 SGHTA, CDR2 FQGTGA. V lost 5 bases, J lost 7 bases, and 21 bases lay in between. The CDR3 is 16 residues long. In DNA, the CDR3 is TGTGCCAGCAGCCCAGGGGGGCAGGGATCACGAAATGAGCAGTTCTTC. Translation: CASSPGGQGSRNEQFF.

The chain couples TRBV28 to TRBJ1-2; no clear D. Deletions cut 2 bases from V and 8 bases from J, with 18 bases between. The length of the CDR3 is 15 residues. From germline, CDR1 is MDHEN and CDR2 SYDVKM. In DNA form, the CDR3 reads TGTGCCAGCAGTTTAGTAAGTCGGCCCCATTGGGGCTACACCTTC. Translated, it gives CASSLVSRPHWGYTF.

The genes are TRBV2 and TRBJ2-5; TRBD1 aligns across 11 bases. From germline, CDR1 is SNHLY and CDR2 FYNNEI. V shed 2 bases, J shed 4 bases, and the junction held 12 bases outside the gene matches. This CDR3 has 18 residues. The CDR3 protein is CASSERGTGGLRRETQYF. The CDR3 DNA sequence: TGTGCCAGCAGTGAAAGGGGGACAGGGGGTCTTCGGAGAGAGACCCAGTACTTC.

The chain couples TRBV7-2 to TRBJ2-2; 7 bases fit TRBD2. V shed 6 bases, J shed 6 bases, and the junction held 10 bases outside the gene matches. This CDR3 spans 15 amino acids. From germline, CDR1 is SGHTA and CDR2 FQGNSA. The CDR3 DNA reads TGTGCCAGCAGGGTAACTAGCGCCCAGGCCGGGGAGCTGTTTTTT. Amino acids: CASRVTSAQAGELFF. Variable domain in full (rest from reference TRBV7-2 and TRBJ2-2): GAGVSQSPSNKVTEKGKDVELRCDPISGHTALYWYRQSLGQGLEFLIYFQGNSAPDKSGLPSDRFSAERTGGSVSTLTIQRTQQEDSAVYLCASRVTSAQAGELFFGEGSRLTVL.

The V gene is TRBV19, the J gene TRBJ2-6, with 7 bases fitting TRBD1. The CDR3 length is 18 residues. Germline V gene data show CDR1 as LNHDA and CDR2 as SQIVND (reference sequence). V lost 3 bases, J lost 1 base, and 9 bases stayed unmatched. The CDR3 bases are TGTGCCAGTAGTATCAGACAGGGTGTAGCTTCTGGGGCCAACGTCCTGACTTTC. This encodes CASSIRQGVASGANVLTF.

The chain employs TRBV11-3 and TRBJ1-1; no reliable D call. The V end lost 0 bases, the J end lost 10 bases, and 9 bases lay between the germline ends. Germline V gene data show CDR1 as SGHNT and CDR2 as YENEEA. The length of the CDR3 is 12 residues. CDR3 residues: CASSLDSGIAFF. CDR3 nucleotide sequence: TGTGCCAGCAGCTTAGATTCGGGGATAGCTTTCTTT.

The V gene is TRBV2, the J gene TRBJ2-7; possible D gene TRBD2, 5 bases. Germline loops: CDR1 SNHLY, CDR2 FYNNEI. There are 13 residues in the CDR3. V lost 0 bases and J 3 bases, leaving 6 bases between the germline ends. The CDR3 loop reads CASSEAGDYEQYF. CDR3 bases: TGTGCCAGCAGTGAAGCCGGGGACTACGAGCAGTACTTC.

The rearrangement joins TRBV28 to TRBJ2-4; D uncertain. V was clipped by 6 bases and J by 12 bases, with 15 bases between them. Germline assignment: CDR1 MDHEN and CDR2 SYDVKM. This CDR3 has 12 residues. The CDR3 DNA reads TGTGCCAGCAGCCGTTCCGGGCCAAATCAGTACTTC. It is translated as CASSRSGPNQYF. Complete variable domain (other parts from reference TRBV28 and TRBJ2-4): DVKVTQSSRYLVKRTGEKVFLECVQDMDHENMFWYRQDPGLGLRLIYFSYDVKMKEKGDIPEGYSVSREKKERFSLILESASTNQTSMYLCASSRSGPNQYFGAGTRLSVL.

This rearrangement joins TRBV5-1 to TRBJ1-6, with 11 bases identical to TRBD1. Germline CDR1 is SGHRS and CDR2 is YFSETQ. The junction had 9 bases not matched to a gene; V was cut back by 4 bases and J by 9 bases. The CDR3 is 16 amino acids. The CDR3 loop reads CASSDRDRGLPSPLHF. For the CDR3, the DNA is TGCGCCAGCAGCGATCGGGACAGGGGGTTACCTTCACCCCTCCACTTT.

The chain is built from TRBV6-6 and TRBJ2-6, with D uncertain. Trimming pared 6 bases from V and 0 bases from J, leaving 9 bases between. Germline CDR1 and CDR2: MNHNY and SVGAGI (reference sequence). The CDR3 is 15 residues long. The CDR3: CASRFPTSGANVLTF. For the CDR3, the DNA is TGTGCCAGCAGATTCCCAACCTCTGGGGCCAACGTCCTGACTTTC.

This chain connects TRBV2 to TRBJ2-3; D is possibly TRBD2 (6 bases). Per the germline V gene, CDR1 is SNHLY and CDR2 is FYNNEI. Deletions cut 4 bases from V and 1 base from J, with 12 bases between. The CDR3 runs to 15 residues. The CDR3 sequence: CASSGGVPRTDTQYF. The CDR3 DNA follows: TGTGCCAGCAGTGGGGGGGTTCCACGCACAGATACGCAGTATTTT.

The V and J genes are TRBV5-4 and TRBJ1-3, with D maybe TRBD1 (5 bases). V dropped 2 bases and J dropped 2 bases, with 11 bases sitting between them. Germline-derived CDR1 and CDR2 are SGHNT and YYREEE (reference sequence). This CDR3 is 15 amino acids long. The CDR3 bases are TGTGCCAGCAGCTTTTTCCAGGGCGCTGGAAACACCATATATTTT. Amino acid sequence: CASSFFQGAGNTIYF.

The rearrangement joins TRBV28 to TRBJ1-2, with 8 bases lining up with TRBD1. Germline V gene sequence: CDR1 MDHEN, CDR2 SYDVKM. The CDR3 contains 13 residues. J was trimmed by 4 bases and V by 7 bases; bases with no gene match: 5. CDR3 protein: CASNAGGVYGYTF. The CDR3 nucleotides read TGTGCCAGCAACGCAGGGGGCGTCTATGGCTACACCTTC.

The chain carries TRBV29-1 and TRBJ1-2; TRBD1 matches at 12 bases. The ends lost 3 bases at V and 6 bases at J; junction bases unmatched: 11. The CDR3 is made up of 16 amino acids. Germline V gene data show CDR1 as SQVTM and CDR2 as ANQGSEA. The CDR3 region is CSVEEGVGQGADGYTF. The CDR3 DNA reads as TGCAGCGTTGAGGAGGGTGTGGGACAGGGGGCGGATGGCTACACCTTC.

This rearrangement joins TRBV5-6 to TRBJ2-7; D unclear. CDR1 and CDR2 from the germline V gene are SGHDT and YYEEEE. CDR3 length: 13 residues. V was pared by 2 bases and J by 3 bases, with 9 bases between. CDR3 sequence: CASSLRQFYEQYF. CDR3 coding DNA: TGTGCCAGCAGCTTACGGCAGTTCTACGAGCAGTACTTC.

This clone was counted once. J is TRBJ1-2 and V is TRBV2, with a weak D call TRBD1 (5 bases). The CDR3 has 12 residues. Germline loops: CDR1 SNHLY, CDR2 FYNNEI. V shed 7 bases and J shed 7 bases, with 13 bases lying between them. The CDR3: CASIKSGGGYTF. In DNA form, the CDR3 reads TGTGCCAGCATCAAAAGCGGGGGTGGCTACACCTTC.

The rearrangement uses TRBV2 and TRBJ1-5; D gene uncertain. The CDR3 covers 15 residues. Germline V gene data show CDR1 as SNHLY and CDR2 as FYNNEI. The V gene lost 7 bases and the J gene lost 0 bases, with 13 bases spanning the gap. The CDR3, as DNA: TGTGCCAGCAAGGCGGGCAGGAGTAGCAATCAGCCCCAGCATTTT. Encoded protein: CASKAGRSSNQPQHF.

The CDR3 reads CATRNQGGVAGNQPQHF. CDR3 DNA sequence: TGTGCCACCAGAAATCAAGGGGGTGTGGCAGGCAATCAGCCCCAGCATTTT. The rearrangement uses TRBV15 and TRBJ1-5; weak D call: TRBD1 (6 bases). This CDR3 region has 17 residues. The V gene lost 6 bases and the J gene lost 2 bases, with 20 bases spanning the gap. Germline-derived CDR1 and CDR2 are LNHNV and YYDKDF (reference sequence).

The chain combines TRBV30 with TRBJ2-5; a possible D gene is TRBD1 (6 bases). The V end was cut by 4 bases, the J end by 1 base, with 10 bases between. The CDR3 has 13 amino acids. Germline CDR1 GTSNPN, CDR2 SVGIG (reference sequence). The chain's CDR3 is CAWTGVTQETQYF. The CDR3 nucleotides read TGTGCCTGGACAGGGGTAACCCAAGAGACCCAGTACTTC.

The V gene is TRBV6-5, the J gene TRBJ1-2; no clear D gene. The germline V gene has CDR1 MNHEY and CDR2 SVGAGI. The V end lost 4 bases, the J end lost 6 bases, and 15 bases lay between the germline ends. The CDR3 has 14 residues. The CDR3 reads CASSSAPGLDGYTF. The CDR3 region has the DNA TGTGCCAGCAGTTCCGCACCGGGTCTCGATGGCTACACCTTC.

The J gene is TRBJ2-1, the V gene TRBV7-9; possibly TRBD1 or TRBD2 for D (6 bases each). V was pared by 5 bases and J by 5 bases, with 25 bases between. Germline loops: CDR1 SEHNR, CDR2 FQNEAQ (reference sequence). The CDR3 covers 18 residues. For the CDR3, the DNA is TGTGCCAGCAGCCTGCTCATCTGGGGGCCCCGGGGGCACAATGAGCAGTTCTTC. Translation gives CASSLLIWGPRGHNEQFF.

The chain employs TRBV29-1 and TRBJ2-7, with a tentative D call TRBD2 (7 bases). Germline V gene data show CDR1 as SQVTM and CDR2 as ANQGSEA. Trimming took off 4 bases at V and 6 bases at J, with 13 bases between the two ends. The length of the CDR3 is 12 residues. CDR3 in DNA: TGCAGCGTTGCGAGGGAGGGGGGCGAGCAGTACTTC. This translates into CSVAREGGEQYF.

Comment on this clone: The sample holds other DNA sequences that translate to the same CDR3. This chain links TRBV18 with TRBJ2-1, with 10 nucleotides matching TRBD2. J gave up 5 bases and V 3 bases, and 1 base lay outside the gene matches. This CDR3 is built from 14 residues. Germline-derived CDR1 and CDR2 are KGHSH and LQKENI. The chain's CDR3 is CASSPLAGDNEQFF. DNA for the CDR3: TGTGCCAGCTCACCCCTAGCGGGAGACAATGAGCAGTTCTTC.

The chain has TRBV27 and TRBJ2-6; possibly TRBD1 for D (6 bases). The germline CDR1 and CDR2 sequences are MNHEY and SMNVEV (reference sequence). The CDR3 has 14 amino acids. V dropped 4 bases and J dropped 7 bases, with 11 bases sitting between them. As DNA, the CDR3 is TGTGCCAGCAGTTCAGGACAGCCAGCCAACGTCCTGACTTTC. Residues: CASSSGQPANVLTF.

This clone was detected a few times. V is TRBV28 and J is TRBJ2-5; D tentatively fits TRBD1 or TRBD2 (5 bases each). Looked up from germline, CDR1 is MDHEN and CDR2 is SYDVKM. The V and J ends lost 4 bases and 5 bases respectively, with 14 bases between them. The CDR3 has 14 residues. CDR3 coding DNA: TGTGCCAGCAGTTCTCGAGGGGCCTTGGAGACCCAGTACTTC. Translation gives CASSSRGALETQYF.

The table lists this clone with a few counts. The rearrangement uses TRBV7-9 and TRBJ1-1; no clear D. The germline V and J ends were trimmed by 4 bases and 1 base, with 10 bases remaining between them. CDR3 length equals 14 residues. Germline V CDR1 and CDR2: SEHNR, FQNEAQ (reference sequence). CDR3 protein: CASSSKQENTEAFF. The CDR3 DNA reads as TGTGCCAGCAGCTCAAAGCAGGAGAACACTGAAGCTTTCTTT.

The V call is TRBV4-2, the J call TRBJ2-4; D is uncertain. The CDR3 extends over 16 amino acids. V dropped 0 bases and J dropped 1 base, with 10 bases sitting between them. Germline CDR1 reads LGHNA; CDR2 reads YNFKEQ. CDR3 DNA sequence: TGTGCCAGCAGCCAAGATACCGGTCCCGCCAAAAACATTCAGTACTTC. Residues: CASSQDTGPAKNIQYF.